This entry features one TCR beta chain sequence. A TCRbeta library incorporating unique molecular identifiers was prepared. MiXCR was run by TCRdb on the PCR reads, yielding one entry per CDR3 protein. The table lists around 530,000 distinct CDR3 sequences, approximately 32% of them singletons, with around 2.4% in the top ten. The source of the sample is a study of T-cell reconstitution after alpha-beta-depleted transplantation in children. Trimming cost V 6 bases and J 2 bases, with 14 bases left between them. CDR1 and CDR2 from the germline V gene are MNHEY and SMNVEV (reference sequence). The CDR3 has 15 residues.

The starting material was PBMCs from the stem cell graft donor, obtained from the stem cell graft. The J gene is TRBJ2-1, the V gene TRBV27, with D unresolved. The source is a human donor who donated a stem cell graft to a child with aplastic anemia. CDR3 in DNA: TGTGCCAGCAGGTTAGGGTCACATACCTACAATGAGCAGTTCTTC. This translates into CASRLGSHTYNEQFF.